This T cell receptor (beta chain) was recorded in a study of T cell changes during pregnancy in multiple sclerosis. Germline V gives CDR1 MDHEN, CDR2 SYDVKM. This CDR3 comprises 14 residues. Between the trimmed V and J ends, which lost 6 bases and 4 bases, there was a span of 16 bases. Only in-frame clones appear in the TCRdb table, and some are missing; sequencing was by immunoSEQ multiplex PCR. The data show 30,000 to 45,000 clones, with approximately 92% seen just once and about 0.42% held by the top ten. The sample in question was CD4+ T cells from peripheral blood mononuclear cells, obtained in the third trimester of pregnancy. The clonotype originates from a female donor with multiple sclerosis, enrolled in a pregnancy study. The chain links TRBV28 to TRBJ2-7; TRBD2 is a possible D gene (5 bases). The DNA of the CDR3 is TGTGCCAGCAGCCCGGGAATCCGCGAATACGAGCAGTACTTC. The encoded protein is CASSPGIREYEQYF.